Below are 16 T cell receptor beta chains sequenced from a single sample in a study of T-cell reconstitution after alpha-beta-depleted transplantation in children. Unique molecular identifiers featured in how the TCRbeta library was prepared. TCRdb re-called the PCR reads through MiXCR, storing one row per CDR3 protein. The sample contains approximately 97,000 distinct CDR3 sequences, roughly 7.2% of which appear only once. Sequenced material: PBMCs, taken before TCRalphabeta/CD19-depleted stem cell transplant. The receptor source for this set is a boy aged 2-15 years with acute lymphoblastic leukemia, due to receive a stem cell transplant.

At least ten counts were recorded for this clonotype. The V gene is TRBV7-8, the J gene TRBJ1-2; 9 nucleotides line up with TRBD1. The V gene's germline CDR1 is SGHVS and CDR2 FQNEAQ. CDR3 length: 15 amino acids. V lost 5 bases, J lost 5 bases, and 9 bases stayed unmatched. The CDR3 loop reads CASSPSGTGMYGYTF. In DNA, the CDR3 is TGTGCCAGCAGCCCCAGCGGGACAGGGATGTATGGCTACACCTTC.

This clonotype was counted only a few times. The rearrangement uses TRBV7-9 and TRBJ1-4, with 8 bases that match TRBD1. The CDR3 spans 14 residues. Per germline, CDR1 SEHNR and CDR2 FQNEAQ (reference sequence). Germline trimming cut 4 bases from V and 12 bases from J; bases unmatched to any gene: 10. This CDR3 reads CASSSDRGPDELFF. As DNA, the CDR3 is TGTGCCAGCAGCTCCGACAGGGGCCCGGATGAACTGTTTTTT.

This clonotype was detected ten times or more. V and J are TRBV12-3 or TRBV12-4 and TRBJ1-2; D remains ambiguous. This CDR3 has 12 residues. V was cut by 0 bases and J by 8 bases, with 7 bases left in between. The CDR3 loop is CASSLAGDGYTF. The CDR3 region has the DNA TGTGCCAGCAGTTTAGCAGGTGACGGCTACACCTTC.

This clonotype was seen ten or more times. The genes are TRBV12-3 or TRBV12-4 and TRBJ1-5; the match to TRBD1 covers 8 bases. This CDR3 region has 17 residues. The ends lost 6 bases at V and 0 bases at J; junction bases unmatched: 10. This chain's CDR3 is CASSRTGTGYSNQPQHF. Written as DNA, the CDR3 is TGTGCCAGCAGCCGGACCGGGACAGGCTATAGCAATCAGCCCCAGCATTTT.

This clonotype has ten or more counts. The rearrangement uses TRBV5-1 and TRBJ2-1, with 8 bases matching TRBD1. Germline CDR1 and CDR2: SGHRS and YFSETQ. V was pared by 2 bases and J by 14 bases, with 3 bases of the junction left unmatched. The CDR3 totals 11 residues. The CDR3 region has the DNA TGCGCCAGCAGCTTAGGGACAGGAGAGTTCTTC. This codes for CASSLGTGEFF.

This clonotype was seen a handful of times. The J gene is TRBJ2-1, the V gene TRBV4-1, with TRBD1 as a possible D gene (6 bases). Looked up from germline, CDR1 is MGHRA and CDR2 is YSYEKL. Trimming removed 6 bases from V and 2 bases from J, with 14 bases in between. The CDR3 covers 15 residues. CDR3 in DNA: TGCGCCAGCAGGACCCAGGGGCTGCCCTACAATGAGCAGTTCTTC. Amino acids: CASRTQGLPYNEQFF.

The table lists this clonotype with a few counts. The rearrangement links TRBV6-1 to TRBJ2-2, with D possibly matching TRBD1 (5 bases). Looked up from germline, CDR1 is MNHNS and CDR2 is SASEGT. The CDR3 sequence is 15 residues long. V was clipped by 8 bases and J by 2 bases, with 15 bases between them. CDR3 bases: TGTGCCAGCCTTACGGAGCAGGGAAACACCGGGGAGCTGTTTTTT. Encoded protein: CASLTEQGNTGELFF.

This clonotype has at least ten counts. V and J are TRBV11-2 and TRBJ2-7, with a weak D call TRBD2 (6 bases). The CDR3 consists of 13 residues. In germline, CDR1 is SGHAT, CDR2 FQNNGV. V dropped 8 bases and J dropped 2 bases, with 13 bases sitting between them. The CDR3 sequence: CASRSPGAYEQYF. In DNA form, the CDR3 reads TGTGCCAGCCGCTCGCCGGGGGCCTACGAGCAGTACTTC.

This clonotype was seen repeatedly, ten times or more. The CDR3 nucleotides are TGTGCCAGCAGCTTGCCTGAAAACATTCAGTACTTC. The encoded protein is CASSLPENIQYF. The V and J genes are TRBV5-5 and TRBJ2-4; no reliable D call. The CDR3 runs 12 residues. Germline V gene lookup returns CDR1 SGHKS and CDR2 YYEKEE (reference sequence). V dropped 1 base and J dropped 5 bases, with 4 bases sitting between them.

This clonotype was counted only a few times. The chain is built from TRBV5-1 and TRBJ2-5; D is perhaps TRBD2 (7 bases). CDR1 is SGHRS and CDR2 is YFSETQ in the germline V gene. This CDR3 comprises 15 residues. Trimming left V 2 bases short and J 6 bases short, with 17 bases between. The CDR3 spells CASSFGQGTKKTQYF. Here the CDR3 DNA reads TGCGCCAGCAGCTTTGGCCAGGGGACTAAGAAGACCCAGTACTTC. The full variable domain, with the rest looked up from reference TRBV5-1 and TRBJ2-5, is KAGVTQTPRYLIKTRGQQVTLSCSPISGHRSVSWYQQTPGQGLQFLFEYFSETQRNKGNFPGRFSGRQFSNSRSEMNVSTLELGDSALYLCASSFGQGTKKTQYFGPGTRLLVL.

The V call is TRBV12-3 or TRBV12-4, the J call TRBJ2-6; D is tentatively TRBD1 or TRBD2 (6 bases each). Trimming pared 11 bases from V and 0 bases from J, leaving 20 bases between. The CDR3 extends over 17 amino acids. Here the CDR3 DNA reads TGTGCCTGCTGCTCGGGGGCTACCTCCTCTGGGGCCAACGTCCTGACTTTC. Protein product: CACCSGATSSGANVLTF.

Points on this clonotype: A junction boundary mismatches the germline segment, possibly from a read error. The V gene is TRBV14, the J gene TRBJ2-4, with D uncertain. The V gene's germline CDR1 is SGHDN and CDR2 FVKESK. The CDR3 is 17 residues long. Here the CDR3 DNA reads TGTGCCAGCAGCCTAAAACCCTCGCATAGGCCCAAAAACATTCAGTGCTTC. Translation gives CASSLKPSHRPKNIQCF.

This clonotype was counted between two and nine times. This rearrangement joins TRBV5-1 to TRBJ2-5, with TRBD2 matching 13 bases. Germline V gene sequence: CDR1 SGHRS, CDR2 YFSETQ. V dropped 3 bases and J dropped 1; count of bases not matched to a gene: 6. CDR3 length: 17 amino acids. CDR3 DNA: TGCGCCAGCAGCTCCGGACTAGCGGGGGACCCCCAAGAGACCCAGTACTTC. This sequence encodes CASSSGLAGDPQETQYF.

The chain has TRBV12-3 or TRBV12-4 and TRBJ1-1; TRBD1 matches 7 bases. The CDR3 is made up of 15 amino acids. The V segment lost 4 bases and the J segment 0 bases; nucleotides outside the gene matches: 5. The CDR3 DNA reads TGTGCCAGCAGTTCTGACAGGGACGTGAACACTGAAGCTTTCTTT. Protein: CASSSDRDVNTEAFF.

Ten or more counts support this clonotype. This chain joins TRBV28 and TRBJ1-3; TRBD1 matches 9 bases. The germline CDR1 and CDR2 sequences are MDHEN and SYDVKM. This CDR3 comprises 16 residues. V shed 6 bases and J 8 bases; nucleotides not matched to a gene: 14. The CDR3 sequence: CASSSMSGTGLYTIYF. The DNA of the CDR3 is TGTGCCAGCAGCTCTATGTCCGGGACAGGGCTTTACACCATATATTTT.

There are a few counts of this clonotype. V gene TRBV12-3 or TRBV12-4 combines with J gene TRBJ1-1; a possible D gene is TRBD1 (6 bases). The CDR3 contains 14 residues. Deletions cut 4 bases from V and 4 bases from J, with 13 bases between. The CDR3 loop is CASSYGQPSTEAFF. DNA of the CDR3: TGTGCCAGCAGTTACGGACAGCCGAGCACTGAAGCTTTCTTT.